A selection of T cell receptor beta chains follows, all from one sample in a study of shared T cell receptors in the human thymus. Repertoires were generated with immunoSEQ multiplex PCR, while TCRdb's copy carries only in-frame clones and drops some. The data contain approximately 490,000 clones, more than 75% of them singletons. This same sample was also part of a study on human thymus T cells.

The material sequenced was thymocytes. The receptor source for this set is a boy under three years old with a congenital heart defect. Both conserved end residues are part of each CDR3. The D gene is left open where the match is weak. Only some rows state a clone size, as once, few, many or a class for expanded clones.

J: TRBJ1-5; D: .; size: few; V: TRBV15; DNA: TGTGCCACCAGCAGGCAAGGGGGCAATCAGCCCCAGCATTTT; CDR3: CATSRQGGNQPQHF
J: TRBJ2-7; D: .; size: once; V: TRBV7-8; DNA: TGTGCCAGCAGCTTAGGGTTAGCGGAGCCCTTCAAGCAGTACTTC; CDR3: CASSLGLAEPFKQYF
J: TRBJ2-1; D: .; size: .; V: TRBV5-4; DNA: TGTGCCAGCAGCTTGGATCTCGGGAGAGAATCCTACAATGAGCAGTTCTTC; CDR3: CASSLDLGRESYNEQFF
J: TRBJ2-7; D: TRBD1; size: .; V: TRBV4-2; DNA: TGTGCCAGCAGCGAATACAGGGGCTCCTACGAGCAGTACTTC; CDR3: CASSEYRGSYEQYF
J: TRBJ2-7; D: TRBD2; size: .; V: TRBV14; DNA: TGTGCCAGCAGCCAAGGGATTGGTGGGAGGGGCGAGCAGTACTTC; CDR3: CASSQGIGGRGEQYF
J: TRBJ2-4; D: .; size: .; V: TRBV5-1; DNA: TGCGCCAGCAGCTTGCGTCAGGGGATGGGCATTCAGTACTTC; CDR3: CASSLRQGMGIQYF
J: TRBJ1-5; D: TRBD1; size: .; V: TRBV27; DNA: TGTGCCAGCAGTTTAACAGGGGTAGGTCAGCCCCAGCATTTT; CDR3: CASSLTGVGQPQHF
J: TRBJ2-7; D: .; size: .; V: TRBV18; DNA: TGTGCCAGCTCGGCATGGACAGGGGCAAATAAACGGGAGGGCGGAGACGAGCAGTACTTC; CDR3: CASSAWTGANKREGGDEQYF
J: TRBJ1-2; D: TRBD1; size: .; V: TRBV29-1; DNA: TGCAGCGTTGATGGGACAGCCTATGGCTACACCTTC; CDR3: CSVDGTAYGYTF
J: TRBJ2-2; D: .; size: .; V: TRBV7-3; DNA: TGTGCCAGCAGCCCGTTCGGGGGACCGAACACCGGGGAGCTGTTTTTT; CDR3: CASSPFGGPNTGELFF